Detailed here is one TCR beta chain. Its antigen is as yet unknown. Produced via immunoSEQ multiplex PCR; TCRdb's table is partial and in-frame only. This table holds about 45,000 clones, 70% to 90% found once. These data come from a study of OX40 agonist ivuxolimab in advanced cancers. Study summary: The group had a mean age of about 65 years, ranged from 23 to 79, and was less than 85% male. One hepatocellular carcinoma and two cutaneous melanoma patients partially responded. Whole-study results and caveats: CD8+ T cells averaged more expanded clones than CD4+.

V was cut by 4 bases and J by 0 bases, with 10 bases left in between. This CDR3 spans 14 amino acids. Looked up from germline, CDR1 is GTSNPN and CDR2 is SVGIG (reference sequence). Blood was sampled at baseline, cycle 4 day 1, and cycle 7 day 1. The source material was CD4+ or CD8+ T cells sorted from blood, sampled in a trial of the OX40 agonist ivuxolimab. The V and J genes are TRBV30 and TRBJ2-1; tentative D call: TRBD1 (5 bases). The source is an adult with an advanced solid tumor such as melanoma, head and neck, liver or kidney cancer. CDR3 in amino acids: CAWIQGTSYNEQFF. DNA of the CDR3: TGTGCCTGGATCCAGGGTACCTCCTACAATGAGCAGTTCTTC.